This T cell receptor (beta chain) was sequenced for a study of T cells in Graves' hyperthyroidism and ophthalmopathy. TCR beta CDR3 region amplification was performed from RNA transcripts. First-round RT-PCR of the TCR CDR3 relied on the HTBI primer set. MiXCR was run by TCRdb on the multiplex PCR reads, yielding one entry per CDR3 protein. The table records about 420,000 distinct CDR3 sequences, around a sixth of them present only once. This clonotype was seen ten or more times. Its target is unknown. V gave up 5 bases and J gave up 6 bases, with 10 bases separating them. Germline assignment: CDR1 DFQATT and CDR2 SNEGSKA (reference sequence). The CDR3 is 11 residues long. Exclusion followed for patients with uncontrolled infection, other autoimmune disease, pregnancy or lactation. Diagnosis rested on symptoms, serum thyroxine and TRAb, thyroid ultrasound, and orbital computed tomography. The study's findings and limits: Ophthalmopathy onset followed model prediction by a median approximately 6.2 months.

The source of this sequence is a woman aged 18-29 years with Graves' hyperthyroidism. The rearrangement uses TRBV20-1 and TRBJ1-2; D unresolved. The specimen was blood. The CDR3 DNA reads TGCAGTGCTCGCCATAATAATGGCTACACCTTC. Translated, it gives CSARHNNGYTF.